The 12 T cell receptor beta chains given below trace back to one sample, sequenced in a study of blood T cell repertoires in COVID-19. Here immunoSEQ multiplex PCR was the method, and the copy in TCRdb shows in-frame clones only, minus some. The sample lists roughly 80,000 clones; around 82% were seen once. The specimen was peripheral blood. The receptors derive from a human donor in a cohort sampled during active COVID-19.

The V call is TRBV12-5, the J call TRBJ2-2, with 8 positions matching TRBD2. Per germline, CDR1 LGHNT and CDR2 FRNRAP. V was clipped by 6 bases and J by 7 bases; unmatched bases: 1. The length of the CDR3 is 12 residues. The CDR3, as DNA: TGTGCTAGTGGCCGGGGGGGCGGGGAGCTGTTTTTT. Its protein is CASGRGGGELFF.

V usage is TRBV7-8 and J usage is TRBJ1-6; TRBD1 is a possible D gene (5 bases). Trimming removed 1 base at V and 4 bases at J, with 8 bases between. Germline CDR1 SGHVS, CDR2 FQNEAQ. CDR3 length: 15 residues. CDR3 in DNA: TGTGCCAGCAGCTTAGTGGGGGGATATAATTCACCCCTCCACTTT. Translated, it gives CASSLVGGYNSPLHF. Together with reference TRBV7-8 and TRBJ1-6, the CDR3 gives the full variable domain: GAGVSQSPRYKVAKRGQDVALRCDPISGHVSLFWYQQALGQGPEFLTYFQNEAQLDKSGLPSDRFFAERPEGSVSTLKIQRTQQEDSAVYLCASSLVGGYNSPLHFGNGTRLTVT.

The chain joins TRBV14 to TRBJ1-2, with D perhaps TRBD1 (5 bases). The CDR3 spans 14 residues. Trimming pared 0 bases from V and 2 bases from J, leaving 7 bases between. The germline gives CDR1 SGHDN, CDR2 FVKESK. Written as DNA, the CDR3 is TGTGCCAGCAGCCAAGATAGGGGCAACTATGGCTACACCTTC. Translating it yields CASSQDRGNYGYTF.

This clone was counted once. V is TRBV9 and J is TRBJ1-4; no definite D call. The germline CDR1 and CDR2 sequences are SGDLS and YYNGEE. This CDR3 comprises 15 residues. Trimming took off 0 bases at V and 0 bases at J, with 6 bases between the two ends. The CDR3 region has the DNA TGTGCCAGCAGCGTAGGAGTTGCAACTAATGAAAAACTGTTTTTT. Translated: CASSVGVATNEKLFF.

The CDR3 sequence is CASSPEGTGVPEQFF. CDR3 DNA sequence: TGTGCCAGCTCACCTGAGGGGACAGGGGTCCCTGAGCAGTTCTTC. The rearrangement joins TRBV18 to TRBJ2-1; TRBD1 matches at 10 bases. The ends lost 3 bases at V and 9 bases at J; junction bases unmatched: 8. The CDR3 is 15 amino acids. Germline V CDR1 and CDR2: KGHSH, LQKENI. Based on the CDR3 plus reference TRBV18 and TRBJ2-1, the full variable domain is NAGVMQNPRHLVRRRGQEARLRCSPMKGHSHVYWYRQLPEEGLKFMVYLQKENIIDESGMPKERFSAEFPKEGPSILRIQQVVRGDSAAYFCASSPEGTGVPEQFFGPGTRLTVL.

The chain uses TRBV9 and TRBJ2-3; D is possibly TRBD2 (5 bases). Trimming pared 5 bases from V and 2 bases from J, leaving 12 bases between. Germline CDR1 is SGDLS and CDR2 is YYNGEE. This CDR3 has 14 amino acids. CDR3 amino acids: CASSESGNTDTQYF. CDR3 DNA sequence: TGTGCCAGCAGTGAAAGCGGAAACACAGATACGCAGTATTTT.

The chain uses TRBV11-2 and TRBJ1-1; perhaps TRBD1 as D (6 bases). The CDR3 loop spans 15 amino acids. In germline, CDR1 is SGHAT, CDR2 FQNNGV. Between the trimmed V and J ends, which lost 1 base and 2 bases, there was a span of 11 bases. The CDR3 coding sequence is TGTGCCAGCAGCTTAGCACAGGGAATTAACACTGAAGCTTTCTTT. It yields the protein CASSLAQGINTEAFF.

There are a few counts of this clone. J is TRBJ1-3 and V is TRBV28, with D possibly matching TRBD1 (5 bases). Germline V CDR1 and CDR2: MDHEN, SYDVKM. The CDR3 extends over 15 amino acids. With 6 bases removed from V and 1 base from J, the gap between germline ends came to 13 bases. CDR3 DNA sequence: TGTGCCAGCAGCGACTTTCAGGGATCTGGAAACACCATATATTTT. It is translated as CASSDFQGSGNTIYF.

There are many counts of this clone. This sequence joins TRBV7-9 and TRBJ1-6, with D tentatively TRBD1 (5 bases). The CDR3 loop spans 13 amino acids. Germline V gives CDR1 SEHNR, CDR2 FQNEAQ (reference sequence). Trimming pared 1 base from V and 10 bases from J, leaving 8 bases between. DNA of the CDR3: TGTGCCAGCAGCTTAGGCGGGGACTCACCCCTCCACTTT. Protein sequence: CASSLGGDSPLHF.

The chain recombines TRBV2 with TRBJ2-5, with 7 bases lining up with TRBD1. The CDR3 contains 15 residues. CDR1 is SNHLY, CDR2 FYNNEI, per germline. V lost 7 bases and J lost 5; bases outside the gene matches: 13. The CDR3 nucleotides read TGTGCCAGCACTCCCTCTAGTACAGGGGTGGAGACCCAGTACTTC. It translates to CASTPSSTGVETQYF.

A remark on this clone: A read error may produce the germline difference seen at one junction end. The V gene is TRBV7-7, the J gene TRBJ2-2; 7 bases align to TRBD1. The CDR3 length is 15 residues. CDR1 is SSHAT, CDR2 FNYEAQ, per germline (reference sequence). In DNA form, the CDR3 reads TGTGCTAGCAGCCGAACAGGGGACCTAACCGGGGAGCTGTTTTTT. Its translation: CASSRTGDLTGELFF.

There are a few counts of this clone. This chain links TRBV27 with TRBJ1-1, with D uncertain. This CDR3 contains 14 residues. The V gene's germline CDR1 is MNHEY and CDR2 SMNVEV (reference sequence). V lost 5 bases and J 1 base, leaving 11 bases between the germline ends. The CDR3 spells CASSIGAPNTEAFF. The CDR3 bases are TGTGCCAGCAGTATCGGTGCTCCGAACACTGAAGCTTTCTTT.